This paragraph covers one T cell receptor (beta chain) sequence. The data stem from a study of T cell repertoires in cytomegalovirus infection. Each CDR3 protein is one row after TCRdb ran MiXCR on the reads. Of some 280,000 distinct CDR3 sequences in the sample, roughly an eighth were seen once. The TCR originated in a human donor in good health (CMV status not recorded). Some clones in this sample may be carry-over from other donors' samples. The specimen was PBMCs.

The CDR3 DNA sequence: TGCAGTGCTAGTCTCCCGGGGGAGCAGTTCTTC. Translating gives CSASLPGEQFF. The chain combines TRBV20-1 with TRBJ2-1, with a weak D call TRBD2 (5 bases). Germline CDR1 is DFQATT and CDR2 is SNEGSKA (reference sequence). The CDR3 runs 11 residues. V lost 3 bases, J lost 10 bases, and 10 bases lay in between.